Listed below are T cell receptor beta chains from one sample, sequenced in a study of blood T cell repertoires in COVID-19. Here immunoSEQ multiplex PCR was the method, and the copy in TCRdb shows in-frame clones only, minus some. The table lists under 200,000 clones, around 82% of them singletons. Sample: PBMCs or T cells enriched from blood (not recorded which). These receptors were taken from a woman aged 55-75 years with acute COVID-19. Each CDR3 is given with its conserved first and last residue. The order of the fields is V gene, D gene, J gene, clone size, CDR3 protein, CDR3 DNA. D genes are given only for firm matches. A row's size may be missing; if present it is once, few, many or a size class.

V: TRBV4-3; D: .; J: TRBJ1-1; size: .; CDR3: CASSQGLGVGTEAFF; DNA: TGCGCCAGCAGCCAAGGACTGGGAGTAGGGACTGAAGCTTTCTTT
V: TRBV5-4; D: TRBD2; J: TRBJ2-1; size: .; CDR3: CASSPGTSGGRYNEQFF; DNA: TGTGCCAGCAGCCCCGGGACTAGCGGGGGAAGGTACAATGAGCAGTTCTTC
V: TRBV19; D: .; J: TRBJ2-2; size: .; CDR3: CASSIDTNTGELFF; DNA: TGTGCCAGTAGTATAGATACGAACACCGGGGAGCTGTTTTTT
V: TRBV7-2; D: TRBD1; J: TRBJ2-7; size: .; CDR3: CASSLDRGNLYEQYF; DNA: TGTGCCAGCAGCTTAGACAGGGGGAATTTGTACGAGCAGTACTTC
V: TRBV3-1/TRBV3-2; D: .; J: TRBJ1-5; size: .; CDR3: CASSQDSRTDNQPQHF; DNA: TGTGCCAGCAGCCAAGATAGCAGGACAGACAATCAGCCCCAGCATTTT
V: TRBV5-5; D: .; J: TRBJ1-1; size: .; CDR3: CASQRGELVNTEAFF; DNA: TGTGCCAGCCAGCGGGGGGAACTTGTGAACACTGAAGCTTTCTTT
V: TRBV7-9; D: TRBD1; J: TRBJ1-2; size: .; CDR3: CASSFYGDRNRYGYTF; DNA: TGTGCCAGCAGCTTTTATGGGGACAGGAATCGCTATGGCTACACCTTC
V: TRBV28; D: .; J: TRBJ1-1; size: .; CDR3: CASQEGRLTIGAFF; DNA: TGTGCCAGCCAGGAGGGGCGGCTAACTATAGGAGCTTTCTTT
V: TRBV5-1; D: .; J: TRBJ2-3; size: .; CDR3: CASSLWAERDTQYF; DNA: TGCGCCAGCAGCTTGTGGGCAGAAAGAGATACGCAGTATTTT
V: TRBV10-3; D: TRBD2; J: TRBJ2-3; size: .; CDR3: CAISEGLASTDTQYF; DNA: TGTGCCATCAGTGAGGGACTAGCGAGCACAGATACGCAGTATTTT
V: TRBV6-2/TRBV6-3; D: .; J: TRBJ1-2; size: .; CDR3: CASSYLLQGHYGYTF; DNA: TGTGCCAGCAGTTACTTGTTGCAGGGGCACTATGGCTACACCTTC
V: TRBV19; D: TRBD1; J: TRBJ1-4; size: .; CDR3: CASSKGTVVSEKLFF; DNA: TGTGCCAGTAGTAAAGGGACAGTAGTGAGTGAAAAACTGTTTTTT
V: TRBV7-9; D: TRBD1; J: TRBJ1-5; size: .; CDR3: CASSQGVSNQPQHF; DNA: TGTGCCAGCAGCCAGGGGGTTAGCAATCAGCCCCAGCATTTT
V: TRBV30; D: TRBD1; J: TRBJ2-5; size: .; CDR3: CAWSVNGGQGGETQYF; DNA: TGTGCCTGGAGTGTAAATGGAGGACAGGGCGGAGAGACCCAGTACTTC
V: TRBV10-1; D: .; J: TRBJ1-6; size: few; CDR3: CASGQALNSPLHF; DNA: TGCGCCAGCGGTCAGGCTCTTAATTCACCCCTCCACTTT
V: TRBV6-5; D: TRBD1; J: TRBJ1-5; size: .; CDR3: CASRWDSDSNQPQHF; DNA: TGTGCCAGCAGGTGGGACAGTGATAGCAATCAGCCCCAGCATTTT
V: TRBV19; D: .; J: TRBJ1-5; size: .; CDR3: CASSSGQRNQPQHF; DNA: TGTGCCAGTAGCTCCGGACAGCGCAATCAGCCCCAGCATTTT
V: TRBV7-9; D: .; J: TRBJ2-5; size: .; CDR3: CASSPRAGQQETQYF; DNA: TGTGCCAGCAGCCCCAGGGCGGGACAGCAAGAGACCCAGTACTTC
V: TRBV24-1; D: TRBD1; J: TRBJ2-1; size: .; CDR3: CATSDVYRGKQFF; DNA: TGTGCCACCAGTGACGTTTACAGGGGTAAGCAGTTCTTC
V: TRBV11-2; D: TRBD2; J: TRBJ2-1; size: few; CDR3: CASSSSLAGAYNEQFF; DNA: TGTGCCAGCAGCTCCAGTCTAGCGGGGGCCTACAATGAGCAGTTCTTC
V: TRBV28; D: .; J: TRBJ2-4; size: few; CDR3: CASSMSTKNIQYF; DNA: TGTGCCAGCAGTATGAGTACCAAAAACATTCAGTACTTC
V: TRBV7-6; D: .; J: TRBJ2-3; size: .; CDR3: CASSIRGVRSTDTQYF; DNA: TGTGCCAGCAGCATTAGAGGCGTGCGGAGCACAGATACGCAGTATTTT
V: TRBV18; D: .; J: TRBJ2-3; size: .; CDR3: CASSPSGTDTQYF; DNA: TGTGCCAGCTCACCGTCGGGGACAGATACGCAGTATTTT
V: TRBV5-1; D: .; J: TRBJ2-1; size: .; CDR3: CASSLPLRAASGNQQFF; DNA: TGCGCCAGCAGCTTACCTCTTCGGGCGGCCTCCGGGAATCAGCAGTTCTTC
V: TRBV19; D: .; J: TRBJ2-1; size: once; CDR3: CASSIVGDAYNEQFF; DNA: TGTGCCAGTAGTATTGTGGGCGACGCTTACAATGAGCAGTTCTTC
V: TRBV19; D: TRBD1; J: TRBJ1-5; size: .; CDR3: CASSPRDSTLSNQPQHF; DNA: TGTGCCAGTAGTCCAAGGGACAGTACCCTTAGCAATCAGCCCCAGCATTTT
V: TRBV10-3; D: TRBD1; J: TRBJ1-2; size: .; CDR3: CAIRGQGAGIYGYTF; DNA: TGTGCCATCAGGGGGCAGGGGGCCGGCATCTATGGCTACACCTTC
V: TRBV5-6; D: .; J: TRBJ2-3; size: once; CDR3: CATRGSGDADTQYF; DNA: TGTGCCACCCGGGGTAGCGGTGATGCAGATACGCAGTATTTT
V: TRBV18; D: .; J: TRBJ2-5; size: .; CDR3: CASSPRGLGGETQYF; DNA: TGTGCCAGCTCACCACGAGGACTCGGTGGAGAGACCCAGTACTTC
V: TRBV15; D: .; J: TRBJ1-6; size: .; CDR3: CATSRDTTYNSPLHF; DNA: TGTGCCACCAGCAGGGACACAACTTATAATTCACCCCTCCACTTT
V: TRBV6-4; D: .; J: TRBJ1-2; size: .; CDR3: CASSDSYPGQINQHYGYTF; DNA: TGTGCCAGCAGTGACTCCTACCCGGGACAAATTAATCAGCACTATGGCTACACCTTC
V: TRBV19; D: .; J: TRBJ2-7; size: .; CDR3: CATQTGAGPSYEQYF; DNA: TGTGCCACCCAAACTGGGGCAGGACCCTCCTACGAGCAGTACTTC
V: TRBV30; D: .; J: TRBJ1-5; size: .; CDR3: CAWSTQLTQHF; DNA: TGTGCCTGGAGTACACAGTTAACCCAGCATTTT
V: TRBV11-3; D: .; J: TRBJ2-3; size: .; CDR3: CASSLVALDTQYF; DNA: TGTGCCAGCAGCTTAGTAGCGTTGGATACGCAGTATTTT
V: TRBV7-2; D: .; J: TRBJ2-3; size: .; CDR3: CASSPRLAITDTQYF; DNA: TGTGCCAGCAGCCCCCGGCTAGCTATCACAGATACGCAGTATTTT
V: TRBV2; D: TRBD1; J: TRBJ2-6; size: .; CDR3: CASTEQGFSGANVLTF; DNA: TGTGCCAGCACCGAACAGGGGTTCTCTGGGGCCAACGTCCTGACTTTC
V: TRBV25-1; D: .; J: TRBJ2-1; size: .; CDR3: CASSARRTPPKFF; DNA: TGTGCCAGCAGTGCACGGAGGACGCCACCAAAGTTCTTC
V: TRBV29-1; D: .; J: TRBJ1-1; size: .; CDR3: CSVQGLLGTEAFF; DNA: TGCAGCGTTCAGGGGCTGTTGGGCACTGAAGCTTTCTTT
V: TRBV5-8; D: .; J: TRBJ1-5; size: .; CDR3: CASSYGRERNQPQHF; DNA: TGTGCCAGCAGCTATGGCCGGGAGAGGAATCAGCCCCAGCATTTT
V: TRBV6-5; D: .; J: TRBJ1-2; size: .; CDR3: CASVKTGTYGYTF; DNA: TGTGCCAGCGTAAAAACAGGGACCTATGGCTACACCTTC
V: TRBV6-2/TRBV6-3; D: .; J: TRBJ2-5; size: .; CDR3: CASSYAGTQETQYF; DNA: TGTGCCAGCAGTTACGCGGGTACCCAAGAGACCCAGTACTTC
V: TRBV9; D: TRBD1; J: TRBJ2-5; size: .; CDR3: CASSVRDRVLETQYF; DNA: TGTGCCAGCAGCGTAAGGGACAGGGTTCTGGAGACCCAGTACTTC
V: TRBV12-3/TRBV12-4; D: .; J: TRBJ2-7; size: .; CDR3: CASSLRGIYEQYF; DNA: TGTGCCAGCAGTTTACGGGGTATCTACGAGCAGTACTTC
V: TRBV30; D: TRBD1; J: TRBJ1-5; size: .; CDR3: CAWSSGQGDQPQHF; DNA: TGTGCCTGGAGTTCTGGACAGGGGGATCAGCCCCAGCATTTT
V: TRBV24-1; D: TRBD1; J: TRBJ2-2; size: .; CDR3: CATSPRDSTGELFF; DNA: TGTGCCACCAGTCCCCGGGACAGCACCGGGGAGCTGTTTTTT
V: TRBV21-1; D: .; J: TRBJ1-6; size: .; CDR3: CASSVGGRSSYNSPLHF; DNA: TGTGCCAGCAGCGTAGGAGGGCGGAGCTCCTATAATTCACCCCTCCACTTT
V: TRBV28; D: TRBD1; J: TRBJ2-1; size: .; CDR3: CASSSTQGRSSYNEQFF; DNA: TGTGCCAGCAGCAGTACACAGGGGCGGAGCTCCTACAATGAGCAGTTCTTC
V: TRBV5-1; D: TRBD1; J: TRBJ2-3; size: .; CDR3: CASSLAGQGKDTQYF; DNA: TGCGCCAGCAGCTTGGCGGGACAGGGAAAAGATACGCAGTATTTT
V: TRBV29-1; D: TRBD2; J: TRBJ2-5; size: .; CDR3: CSARPSGPETQYF; DNA: TGCAGCGCGAGGCCTAGCGGACCAGAGACCCAGTACTTC
V: TRBV14; D: .; J: TRBJ2-3; size: few; CDR3: CASSQVNTQYF; DNA: TGTGCCAGCAGCCAAGTAAATACGCAGTATTTT
V: TRBV18; D: .; J: TRBJ1-3; size: few; CDR3: CASSPASVGSGNTIYF; DNA: TGTGCCAGCTCACCTGCGAGTGTCGGCTCTGGAAACACCATATATTTT
V: TRBV18; D: .; J: TRBJ1-1; size: .; CDR3: CASTTGLENTEAFF; DNA: TGTGCCAGTACTACAGGGCTCGAGAACACTGAAGCTTTCTTT
V: TRBV4-3; D: .; J: TRBJ1-4; size: .; CDR3: CASSQEVGYPNEKLFF; DNA: TGCGCCAGCAGCCAGGAGGTGGGGTACCCCAATGAAAAACTGTTTTTT
V: TRBV5-1; D: TRBD1; J: TRBJ2-7; size: .; CDR3: CASSLRAGQGLYEQYF; DNA: TGCGCCAGCAGCTTAAGGGCGGGACAGGGTCTGTACGAGCAGTACTTC
V: TRBV19; D: .; J: TRBJ2-3; size: .; CDR3: CASSIPRDSYTDTQYF; DNA: TGTGCCAGTAGTATTCCGCGGGACAGTTACACAGATACGCAGTATTTT